This T cell receptor (beta chain) was identified during a study of CD8+CD57+ T cells in acquired aplastic anemia. Study observations and caveats: A set of 25 to 35 CD8+ CDR3 sequences was shared between patients and controls, and these sequences appeared highly expressed in patients.

A note on this clonotype: Its antigen is not identified.

This CDR3 is 13 amino acids long. V was pared by 3 bases and J by 4 bases, with 5 bases between. Germline V gene sequence: CDR1 KGHDR, CDR2 SFDVKD. It was genomic DNA that served as the template for profiling TCR beta VDJ and CDR3. TCRdb independently ran MiXCR on the reads; one entry per CDR3 protein. The data contain about 180,000 distinct CDR3 sequences, around 50% of them seen just once; the ten biggest clones take up 0.85% to 1.2%. Sequencing was done on patients that had shown CD8+CD57+ cell expansion by flow cytometry. The gene calls are TRBV24-1 and TRBJ2-2, with D unclear. The sequence was obtained from a human donor with aplastic anemia. Input material: sorted CD4+, CD8+, or CD8+CD57+ T cells (not recorded which) from PBMCs. In DNA, the CDR3 is TGTGCCACCAGTGATGAAGTCACCGGGGAGCTGTTTTTT. Amino acid sequence: CATSDEVTGELFF.